This record looks at one TCR beta chain sequence and its context. Its antigen has not been determined. Base qualities are not provided; no much larger clone lies one nucleotide away. Trimming costs V 6 bases and J 5 bases, and their ends lie 18 bases apart. According to the germline V gene, CDR1 reads SGDLS and CDR2 reads YYNGEE. The CDR3 covers 14 residues, taking in both the cysteine and the phenylalanine. Kept here is only the CDR3 DNA, which spans 42 bases and is read in frame from base 1. The sample originates from a study of blood T cell repertoires in COVID-19 (dated by TCRdb to about 2020). Background on the whole study: Collaborator samples came from the United States, Italy and Spain and covered acute and convalescent phases of COVID-19. The prospective study material was composed of cDNA or gDNA derived from T cells, B-cell-depleted T cells, or PBMCs. Subjects who had been exposed to COVID-19, were actively infected with it, or had recovered from it provided the deeply sampled blood TCRbeta repertoires that made up the dataset. The repertoires were released in a freely available public database intended as a resource for research on the immune response to SARS-CoV-2. Samples were obtained from the ongoing ImmuneRACE study (first 160 participants) and from 1,254 subjects provided by 6 global collaborators. Sample metadata almost always included a de-identified subject ID, COVID-19 status, age in years and sex. Where available, HLA class I and class II types were taken from metadata supplied by the sample provider and were not determined by assay-based typing. The full study reports these points: The quantity of clinical and demographic metadata differed by source and by participant and was supplied without curation.

Samples from volunteer blood donors who had recovered from COVID-19 were contributed by a second Seattle source. Whole blood was collected in K2EDTA tubes by collaborating institutions according to the institutions' own protocols. Collaborator samples were shipped for TCRbeta analysis as frozen whole blood, isolated PBMCs, or DNA extracted from either sample type. TCRbeta CDR3 regions were amplified from genomic DNA using the immunoSEQ Assay, a bias-controlled multiplex PCR. As for how the authors treated the data: The number of nucleated cells in each sample was estimated from the amplification of reference gene primers within the assay. To quantify the absolute abundance of each unique TCRbeta CDR3 rearrangement, sequence reads were collapsed and filtered. For each sample, productive Simpson clonality was calculated by taking the square root of Simpson's diversity index across productive rearrangements. This is the immuneACCESS table as TCRdb keeps it, with only in-frame sequences that have V and J called. A part of the clones is gone; compared with another copy, unresolved V genes explain less than half, and the rest is unexplained. V and J calls plus clone size are reproduced from that table; the DNA served to infer D and trimming. Recorded for this sample are over 200,000 clones; approximately 86% of them occurred a single time. More than 2.5% of the sample belongs to the ten largest clones.

This clonotype was obtained from a woman in her thirties who had recovered from COVID-19. Sequenced input: peripheral blood. This chain is built from TRBV9 and TRBJ2-7, with a tentative D gene TRBD2 over 7 matching bases. The DNA sequence reads TGTGCCAGCACCCCCGGGGGGCGTTTGGACGAGCAGTACTTC. This codes for CASTPGGRLDEQYF.